This paragraph covers one TCR beta chain sequence. The data were taken from a study of blood T cell dynamics during melanoma immunotherapy. On the study more broadly: Standard first-line treatment here was pembrolizumab or nivolumab plus ipilimumab in metastatic melanoma.

Time point: week 3, after first cycle of checkpoint inhibitor. Produced via immunoSEQ multiplex PCR; TCRdb's table is partial and in-frame only. This repertoire shows about 11,000 clones, 75% to 90% found once; its top ten account for approximately 6.9%. V was clipped by 4 bases and J by 4 bases; unmatched bases: 4. The V gene's germline CDR1 is SGHAT and CDR2 FQNNGV. There are 14 residues in the CDR3. The J gene is TRBJ2-5, the V gene TRBV11-2; 9 positions match TRBD1. This receptor was obtained from a human donor with melanoma. This sample comprised blood, obtained from a patient treated with checkpoint blockade. The CDR3 loop reads CASSSRTGVETQYF. The CDR3 bases are TGTGCCAGCAGCTCCCGGACAGGGGTAGAGACCCAGTACTTC.